Shown below are 18 T cell receptor beta chains from a single sample sequenced in a study of regulatory T cells in long-lasting Graves disease. The sample's time point: newly diagnosed GD, antithyroid drugs for less than 3 months. RNA from PBMCs was the source of the TCR library. With iRepertoire HTBI primers and Arm-PCR of CDR3 regions, TCR beta libraries were built. TCRdb re-analysed the multiplex PCR reads in MiXCR, keeping a single row per CDR3 protein. The sample includes about 620,000 distinct CDR3 sequences, roughly 15% of them seen just once. These data were also reused for a study on T cells in Graves' hyperthyroidism and ophthalmopathy.

This material consisted of peripheral blood mononuclear cells (PBMCs), taken at new diagnosis, from a patient treated with antithyroid drugs. The receptors here all came from a woman aged 25 to 39 with Graves disease.

The chain links TRBV4-1 to TRBJ2-1; 13 nucleotides match TRBD2. This CDR3 contains 15 residues. Germline-derived CDR1 and CDR2 are MGHRA and YSYEKL. After removal of 4 bases from V and 11 bases from J, the junction contained 8 bases not matched to a gene. Here the CDR3 DNA reads TGCGCCAGCAGCCCCGGACTAGCGGGAGCGGGTAAGCAGTTCTTC. Protein: CASSPGLAGAGKQFF.

This clonotype occurred many times. V usage is TRBV4-2 and J usage is TRBJ2-7, with 9 bases lining up with TRBD2. There are 15 residues in the CDR3. Germline V CDR1 and CDR2: LGHNA, YNFKEQ. J gave up 1 base and V 1 base, and 2 bases lay outside the gene matches. CDR3 loop: CASSQGSGRSYEQYF. The CDR3 DNA reads TGTGCCAGCAGCCAAGGGAGCGGGAGGTCCTACGAGCAGTACTTC.

The chain links TRBV18 to TRBJ2-5; D not certain. There are 14 residues in the CDR3. V lost 0 bases to trimming and J lost 0 bases, with 5 bases between them. Germline CDR1 and CDR2: KGHSH and LQKENI. The CDR3 nucleotides read TGTGCCAGCTCACCACCGAATGACCAAGAGACCCAGTACTTC. Translating gives CASSPPNDQETQYF.

This clonotype has a count of ten or more. V and J are TRBV28 and TRBJ2-1; tentative D call: TRBD2 (6 bases). Deletions cut 7 bases from V and 3 bases from J, with 13 bases between. Per the germline V gene, CDR1 is MDHEN and CDR2 is SYDVKM. The CDR3 sequence is 14 residues long. For the CDR3, the DNA is TGTGCCAGCAATGGTGGTAGCGGCTACAATGAGCAGTTCTTC. This sequence encodes CASNGGSGYNEQFF.

In its sample, this clonotype was seen a few times. This sequence joins TRBV3-1 and TRBJ1-1; the match to TRBD1 covers 8 bases. This CDR3 comprises 21 residues. Germline CDR1 is LGHDT and CDR2 is YNNKEL (reference sequence). J was trimmed by 4 bases and V by 3 bases; bases with no gene match: 25. This CDR3 reads CASSQDRVVRGLDSRVTEAFF. The CDR3 DNA follows: TGTGCCAGCAGCCAGGACAGGGTAGTGAGAGGGTTGGATTCGAGGGTCACTGAAGCTTTCTTT.

About this clonotype itself: This may be a read error: a much more frequent sequence differs by one nucleotide. The chain employs TRBV15 and TRBJ2-5; 14 bases fit TRBD2. The CDR3 contains 18 residues. Germline CDR1 and CDR2: LNHNV and YYDKDF (reference sequence). Germline trimming cut 3 bases from V and 5 bases from J; bases unmatched to any gene: 11. The CDR3 region has the DNA TGTGCCACCAGCAGGGGACTAGCGGGAGCAGACGGCGGTGAGACCCAGTACTTC. This codes for CATSRGLAGADGGETQYF.

The V and J genes are TRBV20-1 and TRBJ1-1, with a tentative D call TRBD1 (6 bases). Trimming left V 6 bases short and J 1 base short, with 18 bases between. Germline CDR1 reads DFQATT; CDR2 reads SNEGSKA (reference sequence). The CDR3 totals 15 residues. The CDR3 region has the DNA TGCAGTGCAAGTGGGGACTTGACAGGGAACACTGAAGCTTTCTTT. Amino acid sequence: CSASGDLTGNTEAFF.

This chain uses TRBV18 with TRBJ2-1; D remains unclear. Trimming removed 5 bases from V and 5 bases from J, with 13 bases in between. CDR1 and CDR2 from the germline V gene are KGHSH and LQKENI. This CDR3 is built from 14 residues. The CDR3 bases are TGTGCCAGCTCATCGGCGGAACGGAACAATGAGCAGTTCTTC. Residues: CASSSAERNNEQFF.

This clonotype was detected ten times or more. The chain has TRBV14 and TRBJ1-2; 7 nucleotides align to TRBD1. With 1 base clipped from V and 4 bases from J, the junction kept 6 bases outside the gene matches. The germline V gene encodes CDR1 SGHDN and CDR2 FVKESK. The CDR3 loop spans 15 amino acids. In DNA form, the CDR3 reads TGTGCCAGCAGCCAAGGACGACAGGGCCCCTATGGCTACACCTTC. It encodes CASSQGRQGPYGYTF.

The sample holds a few counts of this clonotype. V is TRBV20-1 and J is TRBJ2-1, with D maybe TRBD2 (6 bases). CDR1 and CDR2 from the germline V gene are DFQATT and SNEGSKA (reference sequence). This CDR3 has 13 residues. V was trimmed by 8 bases and J by 3 bases, leaving 14 bases between them. CDR3 sequence (DNA): TGCAGTCCGGTTGCGGGAAACTACAATGAGCAGTTCTTC. Encoded protein: CSPVAGNYNEQFF.

The genes are TRBV6-1 and TRBJ2-6; TRBD2 matches 7 bases. Germline values: CDR1 MNHNS, CDR2 SASEGT. This CDR3 region has 13 residues. Losses at the gene ends were 8 bases for V and 2 bases for J; bases not matched to a gene: 0. Here the CDR3 reads CASREAGANVLTF. CDR3 DNA: TGTGCCAGCCGGGAGGCTGGGGCCAACGTCCTGACTTTC.

This clonotype was counted at least ten times. The V and J genes are TRBV27 and TRBJ2-7; 9 bases map to TRBD1. V dropped 3 bases and J dropped 4; count of bases not matched to a gene: 7. This CDR3 spans 15 amino acids. Germline CDR1 MNHEY, CDR2 SMNVEV (reference sequence). In DNA, the CDR3 is TGTGCCAGCAGTTTGGTTGGGACAGGGCCATACGAGCAGTACTTC. Protein sequence: CASSLVGTGPYEQYF.

This clonotype was found many times. This chain uses TRBV28 with TRBJ1-6; tentatively, D is TRBD1 (5 bases). Looked up from germline, CDR1 is MDHEN and CDR2 is SYDVKM. This CDR3 contains 14 residues. Trimming took 6 bases from V and 0 from J, leaving 6 bases between them. The CDR3 bases are TGTGCCAGCAGCGACAGCTCCTATAATTCACCCCTCCACTTT. Translation gives CASSDSSYNSPLHF.

This clonotype was picked up many times. The V call is TRBV7-9, the J call TRBJ2-3; D might be TRBD1 (5 bases). This CDR3 has 15 amino acids. Germline CDR1 reads SEHNR; CDR2 reads FQNEAQ (reference sequence). The germline V and J ends were trimmed by 4 bases and 1 base, with 12 bases remaining between them. CDR3 region: CASSSPPRGTDTQYF. CDR3 in DNA: TGTGCCAGCAGCTCCCCGCCCAGGGGCACAGATACGCAGTATTTT.

The chain links TRBV3-1 to TRBJ1-2; 8 bases map to TRBD1. CDR1 is LGHDT and CDR2 is YNNKEL in the germline V gene (reference sequence). The CDR3 extends over 15 amino acids. V shed 7 bases, J shed 4 bases, and the junction held 11 bases outside the gene matches. The CDR3 reads CASTSTTGVSYGYTF. CDR3 bases: TGTGCCAGCACCTCAACGACAGGGGTCAGCTATGGCTACACCTTC. Based on the CDR3 plus reference TRBV3-1 and TRBJ1-2, the full variable domain is DTAVSQTPKYLVTQMGNDKSIKCEQNLGHDTMYWYKQDSKKFLKIMFSYNNKELIINETVPNRFSPKSPDKAHLNLHINSLELGDSAVYFCASTSTTGVSYGYTFGSGTRLTVV.

This clonotype was picked up many times. This sequence joins TRBV2 and TRBJ1-5; D perhaps matches TRBD1 (6 bases). Germline assignment: CDR1 SNHLY and CDR2 FYNNEI. This CDR3 has 15 amino acids. V lost 1 base to trimming and J lost 4 bases, with 11 bases between them. CDR3 sequence (DNA): TGTGCCAGCAGTGAAGAAAGGACAGCAAATCAGCCCCAGCATTTT. Amino acid sequence: CASSEERTANQPQHF.

There are many counts of this clonotype. V gene TRBV20-1 combines with J gene TRBJ2-3; D remains unclear. The V gene lost 5 bases and the J gene lost 8 bases, with 14 bases spanning the gap. CDR3 length equals 12 residues. Germline loops: CDR1 DFQATT, CDR2 SNEGSKA (reference sequence). CDR3 amino acids: CSARSDPSTQYF. In nucleotides, the CDR3 is TGCAGTGCTCGCTCGGACCCTAGTACGCAGTATTTT.

This clonotype showed up many times. The chain recombines TRBV9 with TRBJ1-4; D perhaps matches TRBD1 (5 bases). CDR1 is SGDLS and CDR2 is YYNGEE in the germline V gene. V was clipped by 3 bases and J by 0 bases, with 15 bases between them. The CDR3 length is 17 residues. The CDR3 loop is CASSANPRQSTNEKLFF. CDR3 DNA sequence: TGTGCCAGCAGCGCAAACCCTCGACAGTCAACTAATGAAAAACTGTTTTTT.